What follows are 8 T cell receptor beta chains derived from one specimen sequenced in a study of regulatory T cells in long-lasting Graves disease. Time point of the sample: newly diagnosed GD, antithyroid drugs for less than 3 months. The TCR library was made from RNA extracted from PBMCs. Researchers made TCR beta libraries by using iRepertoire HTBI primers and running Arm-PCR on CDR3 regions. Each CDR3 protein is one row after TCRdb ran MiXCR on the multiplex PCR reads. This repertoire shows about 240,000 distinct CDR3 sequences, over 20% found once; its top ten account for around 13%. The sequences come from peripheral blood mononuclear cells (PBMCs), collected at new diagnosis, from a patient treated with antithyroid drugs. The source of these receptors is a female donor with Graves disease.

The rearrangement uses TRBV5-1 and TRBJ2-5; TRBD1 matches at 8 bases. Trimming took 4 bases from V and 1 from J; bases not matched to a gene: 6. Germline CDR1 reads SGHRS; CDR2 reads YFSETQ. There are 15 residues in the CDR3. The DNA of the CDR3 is TGCGCCAGCAGCGTGCTCGGGACAGGCCAAGAGACCCAGTACTTC. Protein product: CASSVLGTGQETQYF.

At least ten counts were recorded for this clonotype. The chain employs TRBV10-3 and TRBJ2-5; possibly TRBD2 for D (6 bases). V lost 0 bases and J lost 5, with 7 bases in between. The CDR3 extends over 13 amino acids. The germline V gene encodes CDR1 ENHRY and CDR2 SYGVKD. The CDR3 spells CAISESRGETQYF. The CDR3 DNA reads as TGTGCCATCAGTGAGTCCCGGGGGGAGACCCAGTACTTC.

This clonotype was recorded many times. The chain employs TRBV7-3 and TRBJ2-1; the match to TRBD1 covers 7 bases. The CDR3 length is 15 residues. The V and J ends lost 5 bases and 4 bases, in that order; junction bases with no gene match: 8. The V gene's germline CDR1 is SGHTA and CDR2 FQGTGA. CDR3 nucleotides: TGTGCCAGCAGCCGGACCCCAGGGGGATACAATGAGCAGTTCTTC. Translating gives CASSRTPGGYNEQFF.

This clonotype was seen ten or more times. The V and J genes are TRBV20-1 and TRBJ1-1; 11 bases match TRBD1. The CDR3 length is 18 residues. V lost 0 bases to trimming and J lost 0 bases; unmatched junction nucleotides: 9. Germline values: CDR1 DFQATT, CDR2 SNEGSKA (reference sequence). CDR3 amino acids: CSARDRTGGAWMNTEAFF. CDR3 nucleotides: TGCAGTGCTAGAGATAGGACAGGGGGCGCATGGATGAACACTGAAGCTTTCTTT.

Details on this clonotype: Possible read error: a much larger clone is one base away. The CDR3 sequence is CASSSGDREAGYTF. Written as DNA, the CDR3 is TGTGCCAGCAGTTCCGGGGACAGGGAGGCTGGCTACACCTTC. The chain couples TRBV28 to TRBJ1-2, with 9 bases that match TRBD1. This CDR3 comprises 14 residues. J lost 7 bases, V lost 4 bases, and 7 bases had no gene match. From germline, CDR1 is MDHEN and CDR2 SYDVKM.

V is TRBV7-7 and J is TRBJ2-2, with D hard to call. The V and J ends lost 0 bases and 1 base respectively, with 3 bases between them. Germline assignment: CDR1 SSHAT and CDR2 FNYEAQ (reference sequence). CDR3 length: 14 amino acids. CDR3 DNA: TGTGCCAGCAGCTTAGCAGTGAACACCGGGGAGCTGTTTTTT. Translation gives CASSLAVNTGELFF.

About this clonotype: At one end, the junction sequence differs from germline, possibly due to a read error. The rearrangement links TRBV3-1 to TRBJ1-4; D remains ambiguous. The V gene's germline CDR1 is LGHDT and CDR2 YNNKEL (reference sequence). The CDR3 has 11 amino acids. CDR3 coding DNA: TGCGCCACCCGCCTCGGTGAAAAACTGTTTTTT. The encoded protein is CATRLGEKLFF.

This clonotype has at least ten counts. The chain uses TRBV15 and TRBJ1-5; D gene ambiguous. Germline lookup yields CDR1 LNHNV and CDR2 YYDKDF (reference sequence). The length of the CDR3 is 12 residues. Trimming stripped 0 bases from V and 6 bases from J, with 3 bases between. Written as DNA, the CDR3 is TGTGCCACCAGCAGAGACGGTCAGCCCCAGCATTTT. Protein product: CATSRDGQPQHF.